Detailed here is one T cell receptor beta chain. Many counts were recorded for this clonotype. It has no known antigen specificity. No much larger clone is present one base from it, and per-base qualities are unavailable. Receptor libraries were prepared by RT-PCR. The run used an Illumina HiSeq 2500. Through fastp at Q25 and MiXCR, TCRdb rebuilt clones from the public reads, retaining in-frame beta chains. Under each unique CDR3 protein, matching rows form one entry showing the most common genes and DNA. This sample is represented by 280,000 or so distinct CDR3 sequences; just over 20% of them were singletons. In total, the top ten clones hold more than 8.5% of the sample. This specimen comes from a study of response to subunit inactivated influenza vaccine (dated by TCRdb to the late 2010s). As for the study more broadly: To follow how T cells responded to a trivalent subunit inactivated influenza vaccine, the researchers relied on deep quantitative profiling of the T cell receptor repertoire.

The full study reports these points: The authors suggested that each seasonal influenza vaccination may recruit only a limited number of new T cells.

The TCR was taken from a man aged 45-69 years who received an inactivated influenza vaccine. Donor details come from another sample of the same person, matched by shared clones. The sequencing used PBMCs from blood, collected around 22 months after vaccination.

CDR3 sequence: CASSLDMGPSYEQYF. The DNA sequence follows: TGTGCCAGCAGCTTAGATATGGGCCCCTCCTACGAGCAGTACTTC. The sequence links TRBV11-2 to TRBJ2-7, with no confidently assigned D gene. V drops 0 bases and J drops 0 bases, leaving 9 bases in between. Per the germline V gene, SGHAT is the CDR1 and FQNNGV is the CDR2. From cysteine to phenylalanine, the CDR3 is 15 amino acids long. CDR3 DNA is the only sequence kept; it has 45 bases, read in frame from the first base.